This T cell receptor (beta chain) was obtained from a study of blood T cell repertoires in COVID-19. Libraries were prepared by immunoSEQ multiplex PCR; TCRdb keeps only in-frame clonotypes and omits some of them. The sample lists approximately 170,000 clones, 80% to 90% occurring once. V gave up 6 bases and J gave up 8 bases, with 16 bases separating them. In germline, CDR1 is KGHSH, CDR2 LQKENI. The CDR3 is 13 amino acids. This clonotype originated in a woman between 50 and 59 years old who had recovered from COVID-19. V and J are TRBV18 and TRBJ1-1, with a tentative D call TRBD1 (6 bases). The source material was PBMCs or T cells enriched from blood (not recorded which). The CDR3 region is CASSVSRGWEAFF. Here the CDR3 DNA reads TGTGCCAGCTCGGTCTCCAGGGGTTGGGAAGCTTTCTTT.